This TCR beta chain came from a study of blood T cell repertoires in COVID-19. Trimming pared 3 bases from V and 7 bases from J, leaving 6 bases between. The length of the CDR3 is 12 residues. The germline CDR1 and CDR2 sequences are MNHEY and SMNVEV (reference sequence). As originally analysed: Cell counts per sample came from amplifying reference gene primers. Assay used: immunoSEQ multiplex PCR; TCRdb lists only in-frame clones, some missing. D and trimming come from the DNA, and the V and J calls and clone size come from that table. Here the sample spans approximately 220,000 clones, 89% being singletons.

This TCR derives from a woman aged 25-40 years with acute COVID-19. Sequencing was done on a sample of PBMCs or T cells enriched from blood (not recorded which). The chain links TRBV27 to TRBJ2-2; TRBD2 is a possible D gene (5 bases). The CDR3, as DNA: TGTGCCAGCAGTTTGAGGGTCGGGGAGCTGTTTTTT. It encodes CASSLRVGELFF.